Listed below are T cell receptor beta chains from one sample, sequenced in a study of blood T cell repertoires in COVID-19. TCRdb keeps only in-frame clones here, not all; method: immunoSEQ multiplex PCR. The sample contains roughly 75,000 clones, about 79% of which appear only once. What was sequenced was peripheral blood. These receptors originate from a man between 65 and 85 years old with acute or convalescent COVID-19. Each CDR3 is given with its conserved first and last residue. Clone size, where shown, is once, few, many, or a class for clones that have expanded.

J gene	clone size	V gene	CDR3 protein
TRBJ1-2	NA	TRBV18	CASSPPSRESGYTF
TRBJ2-7	NA	TRBV5-1	CASSLGGTGRREQYF
TRBJ1-4	NA	TRBV5-1	CASSDSGARGEKLFF
TRBJ1-5	NA	TRBV20-1	CSARSYQPQHF
TRBJ1-1	NA	TRBV28	CASVPGGKNTEAFF
TRBJ2-1	NA	TRBV11-3	CASSLDISGSRNNEQFF
TRBJ1-1	NA	TRBV9	CASSPGDDTEAFF
TRBJ2-1	NA	TRBV11-3	CASSFGTYDNEQFF
TRBJ1-5	NA	TRBV3-1/TRBV3-2	CASSQAGTGGSQPQHF
TRBJ1-1	few	TRBV30	CAWSEGGGLADTEAFF
TRBJ1-6	NA	TRBV21-1	CASRGKTGVANSPLHF
TRBJ1-5	NA	TRBV4-1	CASSQEGSRYSNQPQHF
TRBJ2-5	NA	TRBV11-3	CASSFSGSETQYF
TRBJ1-5	NA	TRBV6-2/TRBV6-3	CASSWSGDRSVQPQHF
TRBJ1-5	NA	TRBV5-4	CASSLVPNQPQHF
TRBJ2-1	few	TRBV19	CASRRLSPSGNEQFF
TRBJ2-3	NA	TRBV10-1	CASSARLAGEGTDTQYF
TRBJ1-1	few	TRBV15	CATSRGRGRTGEAFF
TRBJ2-2	NA	TRBV24-1	CATSGPTSANTGELFF
TRBJ1-2	NA	TRBV5-1	CASSQGQAIYGYTF
TRBJ2-1	NA	TRBV19	CASSTAGGNNEQFF
TRBJ1-1	NA	TRBV6-5	CASRRSEVIEAFF
TRBJ1-5	NA	TRBV7-6	CASSLETGYGNQPQHF
TRBJ2-2	NA	TRBV7-2	CASSLAPGQTNTGELFF
TRBJ2-7	NA	TRBV28	CASRDVGGGNPGEQYF
TRBJ2-7	few	TRBV30	CASAGGYEQYF
TRBJ1-1	NA	TRBV7-8	CASSFPRVGNRGHTEAFF
TRBJ2-3	NA	TRBV18	CASHGRTTDTQYF
TRBJ1-1	NA	TRBV18	CASSPERYTEAFF
TRBJ1-2	few	TRBV4-1	CASSRADGEAYGYTF
TRBJ1-6	NA	TRBV10-3	CAISGPDAGSNSPLHF
TRBJ2-3	NA	TRBV28	CASSLTGTSGRVRTDTQYF
TRBJ1-4	NA	TRBV9	CASSFTGKDEKLFF
TRBJ1-5	NA	TRBV10-2	CATMVTVNQPQHF
TRBJ2-7	NA	TRBV30	CAWSKGRVYHEQYF
TRBJ1-5	NA	TRBV7-2	CASSRTGTGDQPQHF
TRBJ2-2	NA	TRBV10-1	CASSESIQGDTGELFF
TRBJ2-7	NA	TRBV29-1	CSARQGPNEQYF
TRBJ1-1	NA	TRBV20-1	CSASSGPPEAFF
TRBJ2-1	NA	TRBV7-6	CASSSSLSSYNEQFF
TRBJ1-4	NA	TRBV24-1	CATSAGQINEKLFF
TRBJ2-7	NA	TRBV30	CAWSMGLVFYEQYF
TRBJ1-2	once	TRBV3-1/TRBV3-2	CASSPGQAFYGYTF
TRBJ2-1	NA	TRBV29-1	CSVEVGRNEQFF
TRBJ1-1	NA	TRBV9	CASSVVGGGEAFF
TRBJ1-5	few	TRBV27	CASSARTGISNQPQHF
TRBJ1-2	NA	TRBV5-1	CASSSQGFGYTF
TRBJ1-4	NA	TRBV28	CASSSPRGRGGEKLFF
TRBJ1-1	NA	TRBV5-1	CASSVSGTGMGTEAFF
TRBJ1-5	once	TRBV19	CASRRDRGGSHQPQHF
TRBJ1-1	NA	TRBV10-3	CAISDVLDSTEAFF
TRBJ1-6	few	TRBV11-3	CASSLGQSSSPLHF
TRBJ2-5	NA	TRBV7-6	CASSLEPETQYF
TRBJ1-2	few	TRBV19	CASSPTGTGAGYGYTF
TRBJ1-5	NA	TRBV15	CATSRVGTGYVQPQHF